This TCR beta chain was documented in a study of T cells in Graves' hyperthyroidism and ophthalmopathy. RNA transcripts gave rise to amplified TCR beta CDR3 regions. HTBI primers were employed in a first-round RT-PCR of the TCR CDR3. TCRdb redid the calling of the multiplex PCR reads with MiXCR, one entry per CDR3 protein. The repertoire holds some 620,000 distinct CDR3 sequences, with 15% to 20% as singletons. V was clipped by 1 base and J by 4 bases; unmatched bases: 4. The V gene's germline CDR1 is LGHNA and CDR2 YNFKEQ. The CDR3 has 15 amino acids. Details on this clonotype: Its antigen is not identified.

The study, taken as a whole, reports: Stable hyperthyroidism and ophthalmopathy were separated using 13 V-J signatures. Prediction of ophthalmopathy progression came a median 6.5 months pre-onset.

This receptor was taken from a woman between 25 and 40 years old with Graves' hyperthyroidism. Material: blood. The rearrangement links TRBV4-2 to TRBJ1-1; TRBD1 matches 9 bases. Here the CDR3 reads CASSQGGQGVTEAFF. CDR3 coding DNA: TGTGCCAGCAGCCAAGGGGGACAGGGAGTCACTGAAGCTTTCTTT.